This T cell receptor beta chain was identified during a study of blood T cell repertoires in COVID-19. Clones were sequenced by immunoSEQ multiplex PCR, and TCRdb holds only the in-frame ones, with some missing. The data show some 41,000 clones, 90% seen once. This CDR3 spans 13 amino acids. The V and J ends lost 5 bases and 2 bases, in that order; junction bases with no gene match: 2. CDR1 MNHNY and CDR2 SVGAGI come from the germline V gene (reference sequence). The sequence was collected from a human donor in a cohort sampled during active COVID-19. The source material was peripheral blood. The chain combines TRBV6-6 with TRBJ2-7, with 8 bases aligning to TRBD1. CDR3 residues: CASSETGAYEQYF. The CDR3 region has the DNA TGTGCCAGCAGTGAGACAGGGGCCTACGAGCAGTACTTC.